These T cell receptor beta chains were read from a single sample in a study of shared clonotypes between healthy human individuals. Sequencing used immunoSEQ multiplex PCR; TCRdb keeps in-frame clones, though not all of them. The sample yields around 1,000,000 clones, about 72% seen once. Source material: memory CD4+ T cells from PBMCs. These receptors came from a man aged 18 to 29 in good health. Some clones in this sample may be carry-over from other donors' samples. The CDR3 runs from the conserved cysteine through the conserved F or W. D genes are given only for firm matches. Not all rows give a size; the values are once, few, many and, for expanded clones, a class.

TRBD2 TRBJ2-3 NA TRBV2 TGTGCCAGCGGGCTGGGACTAGCGGGAGTAGGGGGGCAGTATTTT CASGLGLAGVGGQYF
TRBD2 TRBJ2-2 NA TRBV2 TGTGCCAGCAGGGCCTATAGCGGGAGGGCTGAAACCGGGGAGCTGTTTTTT CASRAYSGRAETGELFF
NA TRBJ2-3 few TRBV18 TGTGCCAGCTCAACTAGCACAGATACGCAGTATTTT CASSTSTDTQYF
NA TRBJ2-1 NA TRBV4-1 TGCGCCAGCAGCCGTTCTGCGGGTGAGCAGTTCTTC CASSRSAGEQFF
NA TRBJ1-5 NA TRBV28 TGTGCCAGCAGTTTAATAAGGGGTAATCAGCCCCAGCATTTT CASSLIRGNQPQHF
NA TRBJ1-4 NA TRBV5-1 TGCGCCAGCAGCTCAATGGGGCAGGGGTCTAATGAAAAACTGTTTTTT CASSSMGQGSNEKLFF
NA TRBJ2-7 few TRBV5-1 TGCGCCAGCAGCGGGGGGACCCCCCCCTGGGAGCAGTACTTC CASSGGTPPWEQYF
NA TRBJ1-2 NA TRBV7-2 TGTGCCAGCAGCGGTTCCGGGACGGAGATTAACTATGGCTACACCTTC CASSGSGTEINYGYTF
NA TRBJ1-1 few TRBV18 TGTGCCAGCACAGGGACCAGGAACACTGAAGCTTTCTTT CASTGTRNTEAFF
NA TRBJ2-7 NA TRBV6-1 TGTGCCAGCAACCTAAACGGGCCCTGGTCCTACGAGCAGTACTTC CASNLNGPWSYEQYF
NA TRBJ1-4 once TRBV5-1 TGCGCCAGCAGCTTCGGGGTGACTAATGAAAAACTGTTTTTT CASSFGVTNEKLFF
NA TRBJ1-2 NA TRBV7-9 TGTGCCAGCAGCTACGGGGGATCAGTCTTAAGTGGCTACACCTTC CASSYGGSVLSGYTF
NA TRBJ1-3 NA TRBV30 TGTGCCTGGGACCCCGGGGCCGTCGGAAACACCATATATTTT CAWDPGAVGNTIYF
TRBD1 TRBJ2-3 NA TRBV28 TGTGCCAGCAGCACAGGGGTTAACCTTGCGAACACAGATACGCAGTATTTT CASSTGVNLANTDTQYF
TRBD1 TRBJ1-2 NA TRBV7-3 TGTGCCAGCAGCGTGGGACAGGGAAGTACCAGCTACACCTTC CASSVGQGSTSYTF
NA TRBJ1-1 NA TRBV27 TGTGCCAGCAGTTTATCGGGAGGGATTACTGAAGCTTTCTTT CASSLSGGITEAFF
NA TRBJ1-1 few TRBV18 TGTGCCAGCTGCCGGGACATCAACACTGAAGCTTTCTTT CASCRDINTEAFF
NA TRBJ1-1 NA TRBV10-3 TGTGCCATCAGTGATGGGGACCCTCGGGCCACTGAAGCTTTCTTT CAISDGDPRATEAFF
TRBD1 TRBJ1-1 NA TRBV2 TGTGCCAGCGGCCGGGACAGTAGGAAGAACACTGAAGCTTTCTTT CASGRDSRKNTEAFF
NA TRBJ1-3 NA TRBV30 TGTGCCTGGAGTCAAGGGGGAGGCGGCGGAAACACCATATATTTT CAWSQGGGGGNTIYF
NA TRBJ2-1 once TRBV5-1 TGCGCCAGCAGCTTGGGCCTTATAGGTGAGCAGTTCTTC CASSLGLIGEQFF
TRBD2 TRBJ2-2 once TRBV6-5 TGTGCCAGCAGCGCAGGGAGGGGGAACACCGGGGAGCTGTTTTTT CASSAGRGNTGELFF
NA TRBJ2-1 once TRBV19 TGTGCCAGTACTAACAAACTCAGGGCAAATGAGCAGTTCTTC CASTNKLRANEQFF
NA TRBJ2-5 NA TRBV5-1 TGCGCCAGCAGCCGGCAGGGGACTAACTCCCAAGAGACCCAGTACTTC CASSRQGTNSQETQYF
NA TRBJ2-5 NA TRBV21-1 TGTGCCAGCAGCAAAGCGCGGCTATCTCTGGAGACCCAGTACTTC CASSKARLSLETQYF
TRBD1 TRBJ2-3 NA TRBV10-3 TGTGCCATCGGCCTCGTACAGGGGGCAACAGATACGCAGTATTTT CAIGLVQGATDTQYF
TRBD1 TRBJ1-6 NA TRBV28 TGTGCCAGCGCCGGGACAGTCGATTCACCCCTCCACTTT CASAGTVDSPLHF
NA TRBJ2-7 NA TRBV28 TGTGCCAGCAGTAACAATGTGCCCTACGAGCAGTACTTC CASSNNVPYEQYF
NA TRBJ1-4 NA TRBV15 TGTGCCACCAGCTCCCCCAACCCAGTTACAGGGACCGAAAAACTGTTTTTT CATSSPNPVTGTEKLFF
TRBD2 TRBJ2-5 few TRBV27 TGTGCCAGCAGTTTAAATTCTGCGGGAGAAGAGACCCAGTACTTC CASSLNSAGEETQYF
TRBD1 TRBJ1-1 NA TRBV5-1 TGCGCCAGCAGCTCCCGGACAGGGTCGAACACTGAAGCTTTCTTT CASSSRTGSNTEAFF
NA TRBJ2-7 NA TRBV6-5 TGTGCCAGCAGTTTGCAGGGAAGATGGTACTTC CASSLQGRWYF
NA TRBJ2-3 NA TRBV5-1 TGCGCCAGCAGCTTCGGTCCGGGTAGCACAGATACGCAGTATTTT CASSFGPGSTDTQYF
TRBD1 TRBJ1-1 NA TRBV14 TGTGCCAGCAGCCCAACAACAGGGGCTGAAGCTTTCTTT CASSPTTGAEAFF
NA TRBJ1-3 NA TRBV5-1 TGCGCCAGCAGCTTGGGTGGATCCAGGGTTGGAAACACCATATATTTT CASSLGGSRVGNTIYF
NA TRBJ2-5 NA TRBV18 TGTGCCAGCTCACCAGTAGAGACCCAGTACTTC CASSPVETQYF
NA TRBJ1-1 NA TRBV19 TGTGCCAGTAGTCACCAAGACCGAACCGCTGAAGCTTTCTTT CASSHQDRTAEAFF
TRBD2 TRBJ2-1 NA TRBV9 TGTGCCAGCAGCGCCTCGACTAGCGCCAACTCCTACAATGAGCAGTTCTTC CASSASTSANSYNEQFF
TRBD1 TRBJ1-5 NA TRBV10-2 TGCGCCAGCAGTGACACAGGGGGCGATCAGCCCCAGCATTTT CASSDTGGDQPQHF
TRBD1 TRBJ2-7 NA TRBV14 TGTGCCACGGGACAGGGGTCCTACGAGCAGTACTTC CATGQGSYEQYF
NA TRBJ2-2 NA TRBV15 TGTGCCACCAGCCGAAAAGGAGCCGGGGAGCTGTTTTTT CATSRKGAGELFF
NA TRBJ2-5 NA TRBV5-1 TGCGCCAGCAGCTTGGACCGGCGGGAGACCCAGTACTTC CASSLDRRETQYF
TRBD1 TRBJ1-1 NA TRBV18 TGTGCCAGCTCACAGACAGGGTGGGTGCAGAACACTGAAGCTTTCTTT CASSQTGWVQNTEAFF
TRBD1 TRBJ2-2 NA TRBV2 TGTGCCAGCCCCTGGACAGGGGTCGGTCACACCGGGGAGCTGTTTTTT CASPWTGVGHTGELFF